What follows describes a single TCR beta chain. Its target is unknown. The table came from immunoSEQ multiplex PCR; TCRdb's copy has only in-frame clones and leaves some out. The table lists about 46,000 clones, around 84% of them singletons. The CDR3 contains 11 residues. Trimming stripped 3 bases from V and 8 bases from J, with 5 bases between. Germline CDR1 reads MGHDK; CDR2 reads SYGVNS. The source of the sample is a study of OX40 agonist ivuxolimab in advanced cancers. Turning to the study itself: From roughly 23 to 90 years was the age range, with a mean of roughly 59 years, and approximately 80% were male.

The study, taken as a whole, reports: More expanded clones were seen, on average, in CD8+ T cells than in CD4+. No determination was made of the antigen specificity of the expanded peripheral T cells.

J is TRBJ2-1 and V is TRBV25-1; no clear D gene. The sequencing here drew on CD4+ or CD8+ T cells sorted from blood, taken in a trial of the OX40 agonist ivuxolimab. This receptor was taken from an adult with an advanced solid tumor such as melanoma, head and neck, liver or kidney cancer. The CDR3 is CASSDVYEQFF. Here the CDR3 DNA reads TGTGCCAGCAGTGACGTGTATGAGCAGTTCTTC.